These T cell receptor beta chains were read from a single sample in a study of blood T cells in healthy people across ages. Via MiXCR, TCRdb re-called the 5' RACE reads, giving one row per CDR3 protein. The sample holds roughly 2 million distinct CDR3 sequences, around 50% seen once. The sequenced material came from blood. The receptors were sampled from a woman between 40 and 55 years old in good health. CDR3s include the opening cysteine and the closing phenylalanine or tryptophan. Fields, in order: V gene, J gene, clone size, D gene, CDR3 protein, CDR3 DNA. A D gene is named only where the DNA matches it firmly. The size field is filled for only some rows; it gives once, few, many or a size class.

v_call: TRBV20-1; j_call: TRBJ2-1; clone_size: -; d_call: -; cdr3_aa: CSARPGSYNEQFF; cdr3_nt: TGCAGTGCTAGGCCAGGGTCTTACAATGAGCAGTTCTTC
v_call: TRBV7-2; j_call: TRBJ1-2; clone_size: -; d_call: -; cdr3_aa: CASSLGGGRRNYGCTF; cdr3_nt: TGTGCCAGCAGCTTAGGTGGCGGACGGCGAAACTATGGCTGCACCTTC
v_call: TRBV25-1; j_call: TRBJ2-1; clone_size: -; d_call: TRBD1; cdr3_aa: CASSEAAGTGNGNEQFF; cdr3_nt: TGTGCCAGCAGTGAAGCCGCTGGGACAGGGAACGGTAATGAGCAGTTCTTC
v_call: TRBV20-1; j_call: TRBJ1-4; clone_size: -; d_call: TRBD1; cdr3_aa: CSAPGQGGTNEKLFF; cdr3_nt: TGCAGTGCTCCCGGACAGGGGGGAACTAATGAAAAACTGTTTTTT
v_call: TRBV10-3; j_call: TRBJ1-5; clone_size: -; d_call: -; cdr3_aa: CAIDLRGNQPQHF; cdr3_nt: TGTGCCATCGACCTTAGGGGCAATCAGCCCCAGCATTTT
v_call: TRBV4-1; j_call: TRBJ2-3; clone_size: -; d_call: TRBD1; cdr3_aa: CASSQFNRGSTDTQYF; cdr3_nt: TGCGCCAGCAGCCAATTCAACAGGGGTAGCACAGATACGCAGTATTTT
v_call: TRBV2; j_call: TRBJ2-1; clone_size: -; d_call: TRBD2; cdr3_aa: CASKLAGGTSSYNEQFF; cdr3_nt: TGTGCCAGCAAACTAGCGGGGGGTACCTCCTCCTACAATGAGCAGTTCTTC
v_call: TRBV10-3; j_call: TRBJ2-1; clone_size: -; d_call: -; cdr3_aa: CAISVWDGPNNEQFF; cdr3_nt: TGTGCCATCAGTGTATGGGACGGACCAAACAATGAGCAGTTCTTC
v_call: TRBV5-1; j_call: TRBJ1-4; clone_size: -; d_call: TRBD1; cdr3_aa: CASSKTGSGEKLFF; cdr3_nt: TGCGCCAGCAGCAAGACAGGGTCGGGGGAAAAACTGTTTTTT
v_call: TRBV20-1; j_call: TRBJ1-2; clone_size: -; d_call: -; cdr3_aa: CSGAGPTDNYGYTF; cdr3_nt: TGCAGTGGGGCTGGGCCGACGGATAACTATGGCTACACCTTC
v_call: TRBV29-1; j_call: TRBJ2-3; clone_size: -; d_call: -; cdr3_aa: CSAQGSPDTQYF; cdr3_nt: TGCAGCGCGCAGGGTTCCCCAGATACGCAGTATTTT
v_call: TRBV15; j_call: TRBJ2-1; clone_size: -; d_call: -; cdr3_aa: CATSRGELKGDEQFF; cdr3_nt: TGTGCCACCAGCAGAGGAGAATTGAAGGGGGATGAGCAGTTCTTC
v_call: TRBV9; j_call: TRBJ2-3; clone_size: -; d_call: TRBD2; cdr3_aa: CVSSIVPGLAATDTQYF; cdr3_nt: TGTGTCAGCAGCATAGTACCGGGACTAGCGGCAACAGATACGCAGTATTTT
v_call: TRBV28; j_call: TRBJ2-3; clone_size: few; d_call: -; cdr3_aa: CASSDLRTPQDTQYF; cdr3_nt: TGTGCCAGCAGTGACCTCAGGACTCCCCAAGATACGCAGTATTTT
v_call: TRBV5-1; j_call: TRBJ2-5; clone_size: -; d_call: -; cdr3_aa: CASSSRPDSQETQYF; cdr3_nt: TGCGCCAGCAGCTCGCGCCCGGACAGCCAAGAGACCCAGTACTTC
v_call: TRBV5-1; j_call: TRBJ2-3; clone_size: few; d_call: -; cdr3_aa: CASSFGTLTDTQYF; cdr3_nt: TGCGCCAGCAGCTTCGGGACTCTTACAGATACGCAGTATTTT
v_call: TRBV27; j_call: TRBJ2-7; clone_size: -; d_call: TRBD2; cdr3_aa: CASSLSRTSGGGSYEQYF; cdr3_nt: TGTGCCAGCAGTTTATCCCGGACTAGCGGGGGTGGCAGCTACGAGCAGTACTTC
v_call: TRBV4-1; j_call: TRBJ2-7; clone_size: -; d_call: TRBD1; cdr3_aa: CASSRGQGPVKQYF; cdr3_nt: TGCGCCAGCAGCAGAGGACAGGGCCCGGTGAAGCAGTACTTC
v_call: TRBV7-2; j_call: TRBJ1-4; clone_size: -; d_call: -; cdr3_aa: CASSLATPARATNEKLFF; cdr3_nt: TGTGCCAGCAGCTTAGCGACCCCGGCGAGGGCAACTAATGAAAAACTGTTTTTT
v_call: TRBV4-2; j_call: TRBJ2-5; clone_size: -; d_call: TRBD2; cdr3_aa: CASSQDFTSGQETQYF; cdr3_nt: TGTGCCAGCAGCCAAGATTTCACTAGCGGGCAAGAGACCCAGTACTTC
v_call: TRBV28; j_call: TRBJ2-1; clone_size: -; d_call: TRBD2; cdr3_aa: CASSFGGVKANEQFF; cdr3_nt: TGTGCCAGCAGTTTTGGGGGGGTCAAAGCCAATGAGCAGTTCTTC
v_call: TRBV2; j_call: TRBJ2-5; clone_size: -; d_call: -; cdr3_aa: CASGEIPQETQYF; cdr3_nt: TGTGCCAGCGGAGAAATCCCCCAAGAGACCCAGTACTTC
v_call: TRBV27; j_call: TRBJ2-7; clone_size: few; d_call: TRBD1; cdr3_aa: CASSGQAYYEQYF; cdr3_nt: TGTGCCAGTTCTGGACAGGCGTACTACGAGCAGTACTTC
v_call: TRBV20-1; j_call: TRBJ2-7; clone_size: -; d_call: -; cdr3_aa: CSAPKGVWEQYF; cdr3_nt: TGCAGTGCACCTAAGGGTGTATGGGAGCAGTACTTC
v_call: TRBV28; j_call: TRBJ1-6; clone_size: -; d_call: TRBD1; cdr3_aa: CASRGQGAINSPLHF; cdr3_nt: TGTGCCAGCAGGGGACAGGGGGCGATCAATTCACCCCTCCACTTT
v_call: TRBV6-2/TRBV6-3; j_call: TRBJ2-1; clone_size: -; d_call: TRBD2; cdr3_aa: CASSLRLAGPSYNEQFF; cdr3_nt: TGTGCCAGCAGCCTTAGACTAGCGGGGCCTTCCTACAATGAGCAGTTCTTC
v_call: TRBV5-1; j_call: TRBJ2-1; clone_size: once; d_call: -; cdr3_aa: CASSFVAEGYNEQFF; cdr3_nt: TGCGCCAGCAGCTTTGTAGCGGAAGGTTACAATGAGCAGTTCTTC
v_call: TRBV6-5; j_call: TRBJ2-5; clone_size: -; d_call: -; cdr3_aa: CASSYSIYGRETQYF; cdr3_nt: TGTGCCAGCAGTTACTCCATATATGGGCGGGAGACCCAGTACTTC
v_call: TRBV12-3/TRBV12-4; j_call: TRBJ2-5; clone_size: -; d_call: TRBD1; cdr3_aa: CASSRDKDRGRTQYF; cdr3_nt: TGTGCCAGCAGTCGGGACAAAGACAGGGGGAGGACCCAGTACTTC
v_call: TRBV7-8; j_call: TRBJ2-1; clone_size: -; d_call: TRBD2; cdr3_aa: CASSFETGGYNEQFF; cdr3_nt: TGTGCCAGCAGCTTCGAGACGGGGGGCTACAATGAGCAGTTCTTC
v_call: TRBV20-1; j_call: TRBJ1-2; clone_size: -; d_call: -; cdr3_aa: CSANFGDGGYTF; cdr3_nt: TGCAGTGCTAACTTTGGAGACGGGGGCTACACCTTC
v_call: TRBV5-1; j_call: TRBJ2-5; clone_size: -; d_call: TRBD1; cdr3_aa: CASSLNGDRGVETQYF; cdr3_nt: TGCGCCAGCAGCTTGAATGGGGACAGGGGTGTAGAGACCCAGTACTTC
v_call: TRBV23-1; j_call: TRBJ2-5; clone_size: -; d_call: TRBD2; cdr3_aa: CASRERGEGETQYF; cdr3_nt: TGCGCCAGCAGGGAGCGGGGGGAAGGAGAGACCCAGTACTTC
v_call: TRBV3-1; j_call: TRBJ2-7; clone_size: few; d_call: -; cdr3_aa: CASSQNQGIYEQYF; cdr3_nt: TGTGCCAGCAGCCAAAATCAGGGGATCTACGAGCAGTACTTC
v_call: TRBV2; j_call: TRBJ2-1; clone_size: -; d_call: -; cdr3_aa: CASSENLGGLRFF; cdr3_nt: TGTGCCAGCAGTGAAAACTTGGGGGGGCTCCGGTTCTTC
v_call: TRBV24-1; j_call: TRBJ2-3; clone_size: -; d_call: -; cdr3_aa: CAPSDPGVDTQYF; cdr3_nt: TGTGCCCCCAGTGACCCGGGAGTAGATACGCAGTATTTT
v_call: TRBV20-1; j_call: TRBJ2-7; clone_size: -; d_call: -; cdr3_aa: CSARAPDSYEQYF; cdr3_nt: TGCAGTGCTAGAGCCCCCGACTCCTACGAGCAGTACTTC
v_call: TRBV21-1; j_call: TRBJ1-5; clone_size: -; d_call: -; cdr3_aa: CASSKVASGGRVNQPQHF; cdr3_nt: TGTGCCAGCAGCAAAGTGGCGTCAGGGGGTCGGGTCAATCAGCCCCAGCATTTT
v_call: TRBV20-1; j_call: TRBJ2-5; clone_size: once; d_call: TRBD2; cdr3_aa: CSARVRTSQETQYF; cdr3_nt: TGCAGTGCTAGAGTAAGGACTAGTCAAGAGACCCAGTACTTC
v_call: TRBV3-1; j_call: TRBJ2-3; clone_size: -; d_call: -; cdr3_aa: CASSQDGTQPSDTQYF; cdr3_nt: TGTGCCAGCAGCCAAGATGGGACACAGCCTTCAGATACGCAGTATTTT
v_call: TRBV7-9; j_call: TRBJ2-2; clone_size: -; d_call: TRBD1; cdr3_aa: CASSAGTVGTGELFF; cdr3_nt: TGTGCCAGCAGCGCTGGGACAGTCGGCACCGGGGAGCTGTTTTTT
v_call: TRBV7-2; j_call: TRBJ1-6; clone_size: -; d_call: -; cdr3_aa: CASSLGAHNSPLHF; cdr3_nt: TGTGCCAGCAGCTTAGGGGCTCATAATTCACCCCTCCACTTT
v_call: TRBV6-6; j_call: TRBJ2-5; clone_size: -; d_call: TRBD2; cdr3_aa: CASTPGGSGGWETQYF; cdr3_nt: TGTGCCAGCACTCCAGGGGGTAGCGGGGGATGGGAGACCCAGTACTTC
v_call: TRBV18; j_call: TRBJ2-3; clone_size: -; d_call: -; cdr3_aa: CASSPLPSGSKDTQYF; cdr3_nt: TGTGCCAGCTCACCGTTACCTTCCGGGTCAAAAGATACGCAGTATTTT
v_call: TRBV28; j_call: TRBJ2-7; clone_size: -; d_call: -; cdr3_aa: CASSFPRTVKRYEQYF; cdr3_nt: TGTGCCAGCAGTTTCCCTAGGACAGTAAAACGCTACGAGCAGTACTTC
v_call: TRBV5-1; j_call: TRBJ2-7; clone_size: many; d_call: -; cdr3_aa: CASTSYEQYF; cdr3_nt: TGCGCCAGCACATCCTACGAGCAGTACTTC